The sequence of this T cell receptor (beta chain) was determined in a study of T cell repertoires in cytomegalovirus infection. Study-level background: Indicated by public TCR beta signatures were CMV infection and matching HLA type.

Notes on this clonotype: Its antigen remains unknown.

TCRdb redid the calling of the reads with MiXCR, one entry per CDR3 protein. The table has under 130,000 distinct CDR3 sequences, roughly 40% seen once. The sequences come from CD8+ T cells from cultured PBMCs, collected from culture after CMV antigen stimulation. This sequence originates from a human donor in good health (CMV status not recorded). Some clones in this sample may be carry-over from other donors' samples.

CDR3 coding DNA: TGTGCCAGCAGCTTAGCCCCGGGGACTAGCCGGAGGGAGACCCAGTACTTC. Its protein product is CASSLAPGTSRRETQYF. V usage is TRBV7-7 and J usage is TRBJ2-5, with TRBD2 identical over 9 bases. Germline CDR1 reads SSHAT; CDR2 reads FNYEAQ (reference sequence). This CDR3 comprises 17 residues. V was clipped by 0 bases and J by 5 bases; unmatched bases: 10.